Below, 24 T cell receptor beta chains from the same sample are listed, as sequenced in a study of blood T cell repertoires in COVID-19. Measured with immunoSEQ multiplex PCR; TCRdb has only the in-frame clones, and not every one. The repertoire has roughly 280,000 clones, about 85% of them found once; the top ten carry approximately 4%. The specimen sequenced was peripheral blood. These receptors all stem from a man between 18 and 29 years old with active or convalescent COVID-19.

This chain links TRBV3-1 (or the pseudogene TRBV3-2) with TRBJ1-1; a possible D gene is TRBD1 (5 bases). V gave up 3 bases and J gave up 5 bases, with 13 bases separating them. There are 14 residues in the CDR3. Germline V lookup: CDR1 LGHDT, CDR2 YNNKEL (reference sequence). CDR3 amino acids: CASSQGGEGTEAFF. The CDR3 DNA reads TGTGCCAGCAGCCAGGGGGGTGAGGGAACTGAAGCTTTCTTT.

J is TRBJ1-6 and V is TRBV5-6; 8 bases agree with TRBD1. J was trimmed by 7 bases and V by 1 base; bases with no gene match: 7. Germline V CDR1 and CDR2: SGHDT, YYEEEE. There are 16 residues in the CDR3. CDR3 amino acids: CASSLYPGQGNSPLHF. The CDR3 DNA is TGTGCCAGCAGCTTGTATCCTGGACAGGGAAATTCACCCCTCCACTTT. Filled out from reference TRBV5-6 and TRBJ1-6, the complete variable domain reads DAGVTQSPTHLIKTRGQQVTLRCSPKSGHDTVSWYQQALGQGPQFIFQYYEEEERQRGNFPDRFSGHQFPNYSSELNVNALLLGDSALYLCASSLYPGQGNSPLHFGNGTRLTVT.

The V call is TRBV4-1, the J call TRBJ2-7; D is possibly TRBD2 (5 bases). Trimming left V 0 bases short and J 5 bases short, with 8 bases between. The CDR3 totals 13 residues. The V gene's germline CDR1 is MGHRA and CDR2 YSYEKL. CDR3 DNA sequence: TGCGCCAGCAGCCAAGATCCGGGGAACGAGCAGTACTTC. Encoded protein: CASSQDPGNEQYF.

The chain couples TRBV28 to TRBJ1-1; D remains unclear. Germline CDR1 reads MDHEN; CDR2 reads SYDVKM. This CDR3 is built from 13 residues. The ends were cut back, 0 bases at V and 9 bases at J, with 11 bases in the middle. The CDR3 DNA follows: TGTGCCAGCAGTTTATGGGCAGGCAAGCAAGCTTTCTTT. Translation gives CASSLWAGKQAFF. Full variable domain (outside the CDR3, taken from reference TRBV28 and TRBJ1-1): DVKVTQSSRYLVKRTGEKVFLECVQDMDHENMFWYRQDPGLGLRLIYFSYDVKMKEKGDIPEGYSVSREKKERFSLILESASTNQTSMYLCASSLWAGKQAFFGQGTRLTVV.

The chain recombines TRBV28 with TRBJ2-2; D is possibly TRBD2 (6 bases). CDR1 and CDR2 from the germline V gene are MDHEN and SYDVKM. CDR3 size: 13 residues. V was clipped by 8 bases and J by 6 bases, with 13 bases between them. The CDR3 reads CASDGGWAGELFF. CDR3 DNA: TGTGCCAGCGATGGGGGGTGGGCCGGGGAGCTGTTTTTT.

The chain is built from TRBV28 and TRBJ1-5; D not resolved. The germline CDR1 and CDR2 sequences are MDHEN and SYDVKM. This CDR3 is built from 13 residues. The V end lost 4 bases, the J end lost 5 bases, and 9 bases lay between the germline ends. CDR3: CASSWEKYQPQHF. The DNA for the CDR3 is TGTGCCAGCAGTTGGGAGAAGTATCAGCCCCAGCATTTT.

The chain is built from TRBV6-1 and TRBJ2-1, with 11 bases that match TRBD2. This CDR3 has 15 residues. Germline CDR1 MNHNS, CDR2 SASEGT. With V trimmed by 0 bases and J by 7 bases, 2 bases remained unmatched. The CDR3 nucleotides are TGTGCCAGCAGTGAAGCTAGCGGGGGGGCGAATGAGCAGTTCTTC. Protein: CASSEASGGANEQFF.

This chain connects TRBV28 to TRBJ1-3; possible D gene TRBD1, 5 bases. V lost 8 bases to trimming and J lost 4 bases, with 21 bases between them. CDR3 length: 16 residues. CDR1 is MDHEN and CDR2 is SYDVKM in the germline V gene. CDR3 protein: CASRRVWRGAGNTIYF. The DNA for the CDR3 is TGTGCCAGCCGGCGGGTTTGGCGGGGCGCCGGAAACACCATATATTTT.

The gene calls are TRBV12-5 and TRBJ2-7; 7 bases are shared with TRBD1. The germline gives CDR1 LGHNT, CDR2 FRNRAP. This CDR3 is 15 amino acids long. J gave up 4 bases and V 7 bases, and 13 bases lay outside the gene matches. CDR3: CASARMRQGGYEQYF. The CDR3 DNA is TGTGCTAGTGCCCGGATGAGACAGGGTGGGTACGAGCAGTACTTC. Full variable domain (outside the CDR3, taken from reference TRBV12-5 and TRBJ2-7): DARVTQTPRHKVTEMGQEVTMRCQPILGHNTVFWYRQTMMQGLELLAYFRNRAPLDDSGMPKDRFSAEMPDATLATLKIQPSEPRDSAVYFCASARMRQGGYEQYFGPGTRLTVT.

The rearrangement links TRBV4-1 to TRBJ1-1; possible D gene TRBD1, 5 bases. V lost 1 base and J lost 0, with 15 bases in between. This CDR3 has 17 amino acids. Germline CDR1 MGHRA, CDR2 YSYEKL. This CDR3 is CASSQVPAGTLNTEAFF. CDR3 sequence (DNA): TGCGCCAGCAGCCAAGTTCCTGCAGGGACTTTGAACACTGAAGCTTTCTTT.

The CDR3 spells CARSLVGLPNTGELFF. DNA for the CDR3: TGTGCCAGAAGCCTAGTGGGGCTCCCTAACACCGGGGAGCTGTTTTTT. The chain combines TRBV7-5 with TRBJ2-2; the table's D call, TRBD1, has no DNA check behind it. TRBV7-5 is deemed a pseudogene. The length of the CDR3 is 16 residues.

This sequence joins TRBV5-1 and TRBJ2-3; D possibly corresponds to TRBD1 (6 bases). CDR1 is SGHRS, CDR2 YFSETQ, per germline. The CDR3 spans 14 residues. With 2 bases removed from V and 6 bases from J, the gap between germline ends came to 13 bases. DNA for the CDR3: TGCGCCAGCAGCTTTGGGGGCATTGGGGATACGCAGTATTTT. It translates to CASSFGGIGDTQYF.

V is TRBV7-9 and J is TRBJ2-7; D is uncertain. The ends were cut back, 5 bases at V and 4 bases at J, with 6 bases in the middle. The germline CDR1 and CDR2 sequences are SEHNR and FQNEAQ (reference sequence). The CDR3 consists of 11 residues. The CDR3 loop reads CASSPHYEQYF. The CDR3 region has the DNA TGTGCCAGCAGCCCCCATTACGAGCAGTACTTC. Filled out from reference TRBV7-9 and TRBJ2-7, the complete variable domain reads DTGVSQNPRHKITKRGQNVTFRCDPISEHNRLYWYRQTLGQGPEFLTYFQNEAQLEKSRLLSDRFSAERPKGSFSTLEIQRTEQGDSAMYLCASSPHYEQYFGPGTRLTVT.

The chain uses TRBV3-1 (or the pseudogene TRBV3-2) and TRBJ1-5; D is unresolved. The CDR3 length is 14 residues. From germline, CDR1 is LGHDT and CDR2 YNNKEL (reference sequence). Trimming pared 4 bases from V and 5 bases from J, leaving 12 bases between. In nucleotides, the CDR3 is TGTGCCAGCAGCCCCGAGGTGTGGGATCAGCCCCAGCATTTT. Translation: CASSPEVWDQPQHF.

V and J are TRBV6-5 and TRBJ2-1; no reliable D call. This CDR3 comprises 15 residues. The V end was cut by 4 bases, the J end by 6 bases, with 16 bases between. Germline V gene lookup returns CDR1 MNHEY and CDR2 SVGAGI. The CDR3 sequence: CASSSAGRGPNEQFF. As DNA, the CDR3 is TGTGCCAGCAGTTCCGCCGGCCGTGGGCCCAATGAGCAGTTCTTC.

This chain links TRBV15 with TRBJ1-3; D is perhaps TRBD1 (5 bases). The CDR3 has 15 amino acids. V shed 0 bases and J shed 0 bases, with 6 bases lying between them. Germline CDR1 and CDR2: LNHNV and YYDKDF (reference sequence). CDR3 residues: CATSREQVSGNTIYF. The DNA of the CDR3 is TGTGCCACCAGCAGAGAACAGGTCTCTGGAAACACCATATATTTT.

The chain recombines TRBV10-1 with TRBJ2-4, with D tentatively TRBD1 (6 bases). The germline CDR1 and CDR2 sequences are WNHNN and SYGVQD (reference sequence). The V end was cut by 3 bases, the J end by 2 bases, with 17 bases between. The CDR3 consists of 17 residues. As DNA, the CDR3 is TGCGCCAGCAGTGACGGTTCGGGACATTACCCCAAAAACATTCAGTACTTC. Translating it yields CASSDGSGHYPKNIQYF.

This rearrangement joins TRBV19 to TRBJ2-7; unclear D gene. The CDR3 consists of 14 residues. V was pared by 6 bases and J by 3 bases, with 15 bases between. Germline-derived CDR1 and CDR2 are LNHDA and SQIVND (reference sequence). The CDR3 loop reads CASSLVSNLYEQYF. CDR3 DNA sequence: TGTGCCAGTAGCCTAGTGAGTAATCTCTACGAGCAGTACTTC.

The chain joins TRBV21-1 to TRBJ2-7; TRBD1 is the table's D call and was not checked against the DNA. TRBV21-1 is shown as a pseudogene. The CDR3 totals 14 residues. The CDR3 region has the DNA TGTGCCAGCAGCCTCCGGACAGGGCTGGACGAGCAGTACTTC. Amino acids: CASSLRTGLDEQYF.

The rearrangement uses TRBV21-1 and TRBJ2-5; the DNA was not compared with TRBD2, the D call given in the table. TRBV21-1 is flagged as a pseudogene. CDR3 length: 18 residues. The CDR3 reads CASSSTPPGTSGKETQYF. The CDR3 DNA follows: TGTGCCAGCAGCAGTACCCCTCCCGGGACTAGCGGGAAAGAGACCCAGTACTTC.

The rearrangement uses TRBV5-1 and TRBJ1-2; 9 bases align to TRBD1. There are 16 residues in the CDR3. Trimming removed 9 bases from V and 2 bases from J; junction bases left unmatched: 14. CDR1 is SGHRS and CDR2 is YFSETQ in the germline V gene. CDR3 DNA: TGCGCCACCAACCCGGGACAGGGAGGGCTGAACTATGGCTACACCTTC. Protein sequence: CATNPGQGGLNYGYTF.

V gene TRBV2 combines with J gene TRBJ2-7; a possible D gene is TRBD1 (6 bases). CDR1 and CDR2 from the germline V gene are SNHLY and FYNNEI. V lost 8 bases and J lost 0, with 14 bases in between. The CDR3 spans 14 residues. The CDR3 protein is CASARWDNSYEQYF. The CDR3 region has the DNA TGTGCCAGCGCTCGTTGGGACAACTCCTACGAGCAGTACTTC.

The chain carries TRBV3-1 (or the pseudogene TRBV3-2) and TRBJ1-4; D remains ambiguous. This CDR3 contains 14 residues. V lost 4 bases, J lost 8 bases, and 14 bases lay in between. Germline V lookup: CDR1 LGHDT, CDR2 YNNKEL (reference sequence). The CDR3 is CASSLGGSDEKLFF. The CDR3 DNA reads TGTGCCAGCAGCCTTGGAGGGAGTGACGAAAAACTGTTTTTT.

V and J are TRBV5-1 and TRBJ1-4; no firm D call. There are 14 residues in the CDR3. V dropped 2 bases and J dropped 0 bases, with 5 bases sitting between them. Germline CDR1 reads SGHRS; CDR2 reads YFSETQ. The CDR3 protein is CASSFETTNEKLFF. The DNA of the CDR3 is TGCGCCAGCAGCTTTGAGACAACTAATGAAAAACTGTTTTTT.